Shown below are 19 T cell receptor beta chains from a single sample sequenced in a study of beta chain features in type 1 diabetes. cDNA synthesis used the whole RNA isolate, giving expressed TCRB sequences. TCRdb's copy holds only in-frame clones and misses some; the assay was immunoSEQ multiplex PCR. The sample contains about 130,000 clones, nearly 9.5% of which appear only once. The sample consisted of central memory CD4+ T cells from blood. The receptors were gathered from a young man in good health.

This chain connects TRBV19 to TRBJ1-5; possibly TRBD1 for D (6 bases). The CDR3 runs to 15 residues. CDR1 and CDR2 from the germline V gene are LNHDA and SQIVND (reference sequence). The germline V and J ends were trimmed by 4 bases and 6 bases, with 16 bases remaining between them. The CDR3 coding sequence is TGTGCCAGTAGTAGAATGGCACAGGGTATTCAGCCCCAGCATTTT. This sequence encodes CASSRMAQGIQPQHF.

The chain links TRBV7-2 to TRBJ1-6, with D perhaps matching TRBD1 (5 bases). Germline V CDR1 and CDR2: SGHTA, FQGNSA. There are 13 residues in the CDR3. V was trimmed by 3 bases and J by 7 bases, leaving 7 bases between them. DNA of the CDR3: TGTGCCAGCAGCTTCGACAGAAATTCACCCCTCCACTTT. Residues: CASSFDRNSPLHF.

V usage is TRBV5-4 and J usage is TRBJ2-5; D uncertain. Per the germline V gene, CDR1 is SGHNT and CDR2 is YYREEE (reference sequence). V gave up 2 bases and J gave up 4 bases, with 12 bases separating them. The CDR3 loop spans 14 amino acids. The CDR3 nucleotides are TGTGCCAGCAGCTTCAAAGACGGCGGAGAGACCCAGTACTTC. This codes for CASSFKDGGETQYF.

This clone came up a few times. The chain recombines TRBV7-6 with TRBJ2-7; TRBD1 agrees at 7 bases. Germline trimming cut 5 bases from V and 3 bases from J; bases unmatched to any gene: 7. Germline V CDR1 and CDR2: SGHVS, FNYEAQ. The length of the CDR3 is 14 residues. The CDR3 DNA sequence: TGTGCCAGCAGCGTCTTGACAGGGAACTACGAGCAGTACTTC. It encodes CASSVLTGNYEQYF.

The genes are TRBV28 and TRBJ2-1; 8 bases line up with TRBD1. Per germline, CDR1 MDHEN and CDR2 SYDVKM. CDR3 size: 16 residues. Trimming removed 7 bases from V and 2 bases from J; junction bases left unmatched: 10. CDR3 loop: CASTPSQGATYNEQFF. The DNA of the CDR3 is TGTGCCAGCACCCCAAGTCAGGGGGCGACCTACAATGAGCAGTTCTTC.

This clone was counted at least ten times. The rearrangement joins TRBV14 to TRBJ2-6; 7 nucleotides line up with TRBD1. The CDR3 sequence is 17 residues long. The germline V gene encodes CDR1 SGHDN and CDR2 FVKESK. V dropped 3 bases and J dropped 2; count of bases not matched to a gene: 7. CDR3 sequence (DNA): TGTGCCAGCAGCCATGACAGGGTCCAGGCTGGGGCCAACGTCCTGACTTTC. Translation: CASSHDRVQAGANVLTF.

In its sample, this clone was seen a few times. The chain combines TRBV6-1 with TRBJ2-7; D is ambiguous. Germline V gene data show CDR1 as MNHNS and CDR2 as SASEGT. Trimming pared 6 bases from V and 12 bases from J, leaving 21 bases between. The CDR3 has 13 amino acids. In nucleotides, the CDR3 is TGTGCCAGCAGAGAAAGCGAAATCCCTCTATGGTACTTC. Its protein is CASRESEIPLWYF.

There are a few counts of this clone. V usage is TRBV6-5 and J usage is TRBJ1-1, with D possibly being TRBD1 (5 bases). This CDR3 has 14 residues. Germline CDR1 reads MNHEY; CDR2 reads SVGAGI. V dropped 6 bases and J dropped 1 base, with 12 bases sitting between them. As DNA, the CDR3 is TGTGCCAGCAGCGAGGGACTGTGGAACACTGAAGCTTTCTTT. Protein sequence: CASSEGLWNTEAFF.

The chain joins TRBV30 to TRBJ1-6; TRBD1 matches 8 bases. The CDR3 is made up of 16 amino acids. The V segment lost 0 bases and the J segment 6 bases; nucleotides outside the gene matches: 7. Germline CDR1 and CDR2: GTSNPN and SVGIG (reference sequence). The CDR3 loop is CAWSVYQGASNSPLHF. CDR3 sequence (DNA): TGTGCCTGGAGTGTATATCAGGGGGCGAGTAATTCACCCCTCCACTTT.

This chain joins TRBV11-1 and TRBJ2-1, with TRBD1 matching over 7 bases. The CDR3 length is 13 residues. The V gene's germline CDR1 is SGHAT and CDR2 FQDESV (reference sequence). The J segment lost 7 bases and the V segment lost 4 bases, leaving 4 bases of the junction unmatched. The CDR3 reads CASSSNRGNEQFF. The CDR3 DNA is TGTGCCAGCAGCTCCAACAGGGGTAATGAGCAGTTCTTC.

This clone has only a few counts. This rearrangement joins TRBV7-9 to TRBJ2-7; D gene uncertain. V was shortened by 4 bases and J by 4 bases, with 11 bases between the two germline ends. CDR1 and CDR2 from the germline V gene are SEHNR and FQNEAQ (reference sequence). The CDR3 spans 13 residues. CDR3 nucleotide sequence: TGTGCCAGCAGCTCGTCTACCGGTTACGAGCAGTACTTC. As protein: CASSSSTGYEQYF.

The V call is TRBV7-2, the J call TRBJ1-1, with TRBD1 identical over 8 bases. This CDR3 has 14 amino acids. The ends lost 5 bases at V and 1 base at J; junction bases unmatched: 3. The germline V gene has CDR1 SGHTA and CDR2 FQGNSA. CDR3 sequence reads: CASSPDRENTEAFF. The CDR3 coding sequence is TGTGCCAGCAGCCCGGACAGGGAGAACACTGAAGCTTTCTTT.

There are a few counts of this clone. The chain employs TRBV10-1 and TRBJ2-3; 8 bases are shared with TRBD2. Trimming took 4 bases from V and 3 from J; bases not matched to a gene: 3. This CDR3 is built from 14 residues. Germline CDR1 and CDR2: WNHNN and SYGVQD (reference sequence). The DNA of the CDR3 is TGCGCCAGCAGTGTGGGACTAGAGACAGATACGCAGTATTTT. Its translation is CASSVGLETDTQYF.

V gene TRBV18 combines with J gene TRBJ2-3, with D maybe TRBD2 (7 bases). Between the trimmed V and J ends, which lost 3 bases and 4 bases, there was a span of 14 bases. Germline V gene lookup returns CDR1 KGHSH and CDR2 LQKENI. The CDR3 consists of 15 residues. The CDR3 here is CASSPPGGRADTQYF. CDR3 bases: TGTGCCAGCTCACCCCCCGGGGGGCGTGCAGATACGCAGTATTTT.

The table lists this clone with a few counts. V is TRBV7-6 and J is TRBJ2-7, with a tentative D call TRBD1 (6 bases). Germline CDR1 reads SGHVS; CDR2 reads FNYEAQ. The CDR3 is 14 amino acids. The V end lost 5 bases, the J end lost 5 bases, and 16 bases lay between the germline ends. The CDR3 nucleotides read TGTGCCAGCAGCCCAGGACAGAGTTCGAACGAGCAGTACTTC. It yields the protein CASSPGQSSNEQYF.

V gene TRBV28 combines with J gene TRBJ2-2; weak D call: TRBD1 (6 bases). Germline CDR1 and CDR2: MDHEN and SYDVKM. The CDR3 spans 14 residues. Trimming pared 8 bases from V and 5 bases from J, leaving 15 bases between. The CDR3 DNA follows: TGTGCCAGCCAACAGGGTGGTTTTACCGGGGAGCTGTTTTTT. It yields the protein CASQQGGFTGELFF.

This clone was detected ten times or more. The chain links TRBV15 to TRBJ2-1; D ambiguous. The germline V and J ends were trimmed by 0 bases and 10 bases, with 10 bases remaining between them. The CDR3 totals 13 residues. Looked up from germline, CDR1 is LNHNV and CDR2 is YYDKDF (reference sequence). This chain's CDR3 is CATSRDTQLEQFF. The CDR3 DNA sequence: TGTGCCACCAGCAGAGATACGCAGTTAGAGCAGTTCTTC. The full variable domain, completed using reference TRBV15 and TRBJ2-1, is DAMVIQNPRYQVTQFGKPVTLSCSQTLNHNVMYWYQQKSSQAPKLLFHYYDKDFNNEADTPDNFQSRRPNTSFCFLDIRSPGLGDTAMYLCATSRDTQLEQFFGPGTRLTVL.

This clone was observed a handful of times. V usage is TRBV4-3 and J usage is TRBJ2-7; 7 bases are shared with TRBD1. This CDR3 comprises 16 residues. The V gene end was trimmed by 1 base and the J gene end by 3 bases; junction bases not matched to a gene: 9. Per germline, CDR1 LGHNA and CDR2 YSLEER. For the CDR3, the DNA is TGCGCCAGCAGCCAAGCCCCTAGACAGGGTGTCTACGAGCAGTACTTC. Its protein product is CASSQAPRQGVYEQYF.

This clone has just a few counts. The CDR3 loop is CAWSGRVTSNYGYTF. The CDR3 DNA follows: TGTGCCTGGAGTGGACGGGTCACCTCTAACTATGGCTACACCTTC. The rearrangement joins TRBV30 to TRBJ1-2, with D hard to call. Trimming cost V 1 base and J 0 bases, with 12 bases left between them. The CDR3 sequence is 15 residues long. CDR1 and CDR2 (germline): GTSNPN, SVGIG (reference sequence).